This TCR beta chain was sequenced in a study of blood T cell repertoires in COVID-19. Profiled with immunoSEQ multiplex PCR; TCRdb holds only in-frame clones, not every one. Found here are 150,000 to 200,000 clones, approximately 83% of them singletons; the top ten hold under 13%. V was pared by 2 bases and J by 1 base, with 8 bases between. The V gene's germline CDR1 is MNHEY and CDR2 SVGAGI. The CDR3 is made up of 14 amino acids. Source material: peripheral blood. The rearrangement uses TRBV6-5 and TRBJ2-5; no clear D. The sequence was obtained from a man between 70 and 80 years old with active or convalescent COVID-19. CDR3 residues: CASSYGQLQETQYF. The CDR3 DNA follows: TGTGCCAGCAGTTACGGGCAGCTCCAAGAGACCCAGTACTTC.